This T cell receptor (beta chain) was recorded in a study of T cells in Graves' hyperthyroidism and ophthalmopathy. Study information: Prior to any treatment, at the point of initial diagnosis, peripheral blood was collected. Broader study findings: Stable hyperthyroidism was separated from ophthalmopathy by a model based on 13 V-J features. Blood also contained most expanded thyroid clonotypes above 0.001.

The CDR3 is 12 residues long. Deletions cut 3 bases from V and 8 bases from J, with 10 bases between. About this clonotype itself: The antigen is unknown.

Amplified TCR beta CDR3 regions derived from RNA transcripts. The HTBI primer set served for first-round RT-PCR of the TCR CDR3. TCRdb reanalysed the multiplex PCR reads using MiXCR and keeps one entry per CDR3 protein. The repertoire holds 500,000 to 650,000 distinct CDR3 sequences, approximately 15% seen once, with approximately 15% in the top ten. The TCR was taken from a middle-aged woman with Graves' hyperthyroidism. Sequencing was performed on blood. V usage is TRBV12-3 or TRBV12-4 and J usage is TRBJ1-2; unclear D gene. The CDR3 bases are TGTGCCAGCAGTTTTGGAGGGCGGGGCTACACCTTC. Protein sequence: CASSFGGRGYTF.